This entry lists 10 T cell receptor beta chains sequenced from one sample in a study of cytomegalovirus exposure and HLA in healthy donors. 13 Jbeta primers and 60 Vbeta primers were used for the PCR. TCRdb keeps only in-frame clones here, not all; method: immunoSEQ multiplex PCR. The repertoire holds about 160,000 clones, with 80% as singletons. The sequencing sample was made of PBMCs. The receptor set was obtained from a man in his thirties or forties in good health and CMV-seronegative.

The chain recombines TRBV4-3 with TRBJ2-1; the match to TRBD2 covers 11 bases. The germline V gene has CDR1 LGHNA and CDR2 YSLEER. Trimming at V came to 9 bases and at J to 10 bases, leaving 8 bases not matched to a gene. The CDR3 spans 13 residues. CDR3 sequence (DNA): TGCGCCAGTAGCGGGGGGGCCGAATGGGAGCAGTTCTTC. Encoded protein: CASSGGAEWEQFF.

This chain joins TRBV28 and TRBJ1-3, with no clear D. The V end lost 6 bases, the J end lost 9 bases, and 18 bases lay between the germline ends. Germline V gene lookup returns CDR1 MDHEN and CDR2 SYDVKM. The CDR3 length is 14 residues. Here the CDR3 reads CASRPQPTGGTIYF. The DNA of the CDR3 is TGTGCCAGCAGGCCACAGCCTACGGGAGGCACCATATATTTT.

The V and J genes are TRBV30 and TRBJ2-7; TRBD1 aligns across 9 bases. From germline, CDR1 is GTSNPN and CDR2 SVGIG (reference sequence). The CDR3 covers 19 residues. The trim removed 1 base at V and 4 bases at J, leaving 20 bases unmatched. The CDR3 protein is CAWSDQSSWDRVKWYEQYF. The CDR3, as DNA: TGTGCCTGGAGTGACCAATCCTCATGGGACAGGGTGAAGTGGTACGAGCAGTACTTC.

This clone was recorded a few times. The V gene is TRBV5-1, the J gene TRBJ1-2; possibly TRBD1 for D (6 bases). Germline V gene sequence: CDR1 SGHRS, CDR2 YFSETQ. The V gene lost 4 bases and the J gene lost 0 bases, with 16 bases spanning the gap. The length of the CDR3 is 16 residues. DNA for the CDR3: TGCGCCAGCAGCCGCGCGCTAGGGGGTTCTAACTATGGCTACACCTTC. This codes for CASSRALGGSNYGYTF.

The J gene is TRBJ1-5, the V gene TRBV21-1; TRBD1, the D gene given by the table, was not confirmed from the DNA. TRBV21-1 is designated a pseudogene. The CDR3 is 16 residues long. CDR3 sequence (DNA): TGTGCCAGCAGGGACAGGGGAACGTTGGGCAATCAGCCCCAGCATTTT. Its protein is CASRDRGTLGNQPQHF.

The chain carries TRBV28 and TRBJ2-1; D might be TRBD2 (6 bases). Germline values: CDR1 MDHEN, CDR2 SYDVKM. The CDR3 is 12 residues long. V lost 2 bases and J 15 bases, leaving 14 bases between the germline ends. In DNA, the CDR3 is TGTGCCAGCAGTTTAGGTCGCGGGGTTGGGTTCTTC. Translating gives CASSLGRGVGFF.

This chain uses TRBV11-3 with TRBJ2-5; unclear D gene. Germline-derived CDR1 and CDR2 are SGHNT and YENEEA. V lost 4 bases and J lost 4, with 13 bases in between. The length of the CDR3 is 14 residues. CDR3 in DNA: TGTGCCAGCAGCTCCTCCTCGTCCCGAGAGACCCAGTACTTC. Protein sequence: CASSSSSSRETQYF.

Worth noting for this clone: The junction departs from the called germline gene at one end, perhaps through a read error. This sequence joins TRBV7-9 and TRBJ2-2; 9 positions match TRBD1. The CDR3 covers 16 residues. Germline loops: CDR1 SEHNR, CDR2 FQNEAQ (reference sequence). The CDR3 protein is CSSSPMTGGWTGELFF. In nucleotides, the CDR3 is TGTTCCAGCAGCCCAATGACAGGGGGATGGACCGGGGAGCTGTTTTTT.

The J gene is TRBJ2-7, the V gene TRBV7-6, with 14 bases aligning to TRBD2. The CDR3 has 18 amino acids. Trimming removed 5 bases from V and 0 bases from J; junction bases left unmatched: 9. Looked up from germline, CDR1 is SGHVS and CDR2 is FNYEAQ. CDR3 region: CASSHQGLAGVGSYEQYF. CDR3 nucleotides: TGTGCCAGCAGCCATCAGGGACTAGCGGGAGTGGGCTCCTACGAGCAGTACTTC.

This clone showed up just a few times. The CDR3 is CASSLATGWAHEQYF. The CDR3 DNA reads as TGCGCCAGCAGCTTGGCGACAGGGTGGGCCCACGAGCAGTACTTC. The V call is TRBV5-1, the J call TRBJ2-7; 7 bases agree with TRBD1. V lost 0 bases, J lost 5 bases, and 8 bases stayed unmatched. Germline V CDR1 and CDR2: SGHRS, YFSETQ. The length of the CDR3 is 15 residues.